This TCR beta chain originates from a study of cytomegalovirus exposure and HLA in healthy donors. As for the study in general: Unique TCR beta sequences numbering some 120 million came from around 180 million T cells in an earlier analysis.

CDR1 MDHEN and CDR2 SYDVKM come from the germline V gene. The CDR3 sequence is 17 residues long. V trimming: 2 bases; J trimming: 4 bases; junction bases outside the gene matches: 10. PCR amplification relied on 60 Vbeta primers (plus 13 Jbeta primers). Sequencing was performed with immunoSEQ multiplex PCR; in TCRdb, only in-frame clones are kept and a portion is missing. The sample has 100,000 to 150,000 clones; 80% are singletons. Overall study results and limits: Across all donors, roughly uniform sequencing depth was an assumption of the presence/absence analyses.

Only a few counts were recorded for this clone. Its antigen is as yet unknown. The rearrangement joins TRBV28 to TRBJ2-5; TRBD1 aligns across 10 bases. The receptor was derived from a female donor in good health and CMV-seronegative. Material for sequencing was PBMCs. This chain's CDR3 is CASSLDLRTGGRETQYF. CDR3 DNA: TGTGCCAGCAGTTTAGATTTGAGGACAGGGGGTCGAGAGACCCAGTACTTC.